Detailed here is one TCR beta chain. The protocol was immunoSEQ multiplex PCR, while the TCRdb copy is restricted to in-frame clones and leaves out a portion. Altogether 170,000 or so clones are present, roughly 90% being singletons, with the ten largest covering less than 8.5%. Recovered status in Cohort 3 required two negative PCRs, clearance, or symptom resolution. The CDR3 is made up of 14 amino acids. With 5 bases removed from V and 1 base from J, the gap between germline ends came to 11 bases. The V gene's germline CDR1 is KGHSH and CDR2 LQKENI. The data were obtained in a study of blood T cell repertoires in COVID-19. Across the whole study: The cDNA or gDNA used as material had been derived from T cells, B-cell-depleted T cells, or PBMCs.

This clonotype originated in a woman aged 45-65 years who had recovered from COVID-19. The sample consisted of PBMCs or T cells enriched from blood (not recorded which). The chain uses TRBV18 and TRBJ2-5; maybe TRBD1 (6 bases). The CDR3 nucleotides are TGTGCCAGCTCATTACAGGGTATCCAAGAGACCCAGTACTTC. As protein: CASSLQGIQETQYF.